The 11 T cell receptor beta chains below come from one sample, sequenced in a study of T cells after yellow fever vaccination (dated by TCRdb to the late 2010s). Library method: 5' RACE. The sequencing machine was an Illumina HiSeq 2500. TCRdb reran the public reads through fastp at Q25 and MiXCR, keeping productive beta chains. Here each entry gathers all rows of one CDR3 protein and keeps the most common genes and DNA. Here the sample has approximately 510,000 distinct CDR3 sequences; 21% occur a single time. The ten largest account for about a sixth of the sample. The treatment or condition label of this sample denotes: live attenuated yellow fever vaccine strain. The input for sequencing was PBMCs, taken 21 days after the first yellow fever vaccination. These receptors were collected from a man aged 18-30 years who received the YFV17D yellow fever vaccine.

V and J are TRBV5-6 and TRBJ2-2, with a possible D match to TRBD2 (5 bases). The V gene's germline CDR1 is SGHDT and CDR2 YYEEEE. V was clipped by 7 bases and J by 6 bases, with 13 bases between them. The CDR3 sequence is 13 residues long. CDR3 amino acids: CASGSREPGELFF. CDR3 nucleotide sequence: TGTGCCAGCGGCTCGAGGGAACCCGGGGAGCTGTTTTTT. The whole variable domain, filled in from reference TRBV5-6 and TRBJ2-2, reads DAGVTQSPTHLIKTRGQQVTLRCSPKSGHDTVSWYQQALGQGPQFIFQYYEEEERQRGNFPDRFSGHQFPNYSSELNVNALLLGDSALYLCASGSREPGELFFGEGSRLTVL.

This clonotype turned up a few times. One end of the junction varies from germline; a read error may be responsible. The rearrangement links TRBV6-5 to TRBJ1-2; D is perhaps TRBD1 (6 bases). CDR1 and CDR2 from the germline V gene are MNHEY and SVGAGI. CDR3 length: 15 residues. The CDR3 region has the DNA TGTGCCAGCAGTTACTCGTACAGGGTGGACTATGGCCACACCTTC. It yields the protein CASSYSYRVDYGHTF.

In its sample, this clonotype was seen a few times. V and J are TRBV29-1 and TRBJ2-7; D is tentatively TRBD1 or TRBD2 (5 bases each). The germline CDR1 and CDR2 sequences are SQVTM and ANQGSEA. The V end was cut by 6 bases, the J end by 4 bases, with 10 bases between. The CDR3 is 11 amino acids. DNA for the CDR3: TGCAGCGTGTCGAGGGGTTACGAGCAGTACGTC. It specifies CSVSRGYEQYV.

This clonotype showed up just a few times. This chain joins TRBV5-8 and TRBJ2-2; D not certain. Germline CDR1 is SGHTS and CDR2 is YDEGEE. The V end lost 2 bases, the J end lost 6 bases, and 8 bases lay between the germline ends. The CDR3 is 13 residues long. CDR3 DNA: TGTGCCAGCAGCTTAGTGGCATCCGGGGAGCTGTTTTTT. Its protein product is CASSLVASGELFF.

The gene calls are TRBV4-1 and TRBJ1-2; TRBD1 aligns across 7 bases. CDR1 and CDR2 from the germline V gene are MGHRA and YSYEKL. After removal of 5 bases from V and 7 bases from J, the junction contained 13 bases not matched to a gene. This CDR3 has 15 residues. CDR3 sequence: CASSTTAQGPTGYTF. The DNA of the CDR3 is TGCGCCAGCAGCACTACAGCACAGGGGCCAACTGGCTACACCTTC.

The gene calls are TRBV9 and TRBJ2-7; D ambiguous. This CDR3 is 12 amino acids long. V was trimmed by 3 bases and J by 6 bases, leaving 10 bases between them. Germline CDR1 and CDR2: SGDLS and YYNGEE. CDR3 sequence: CASSAFDGEQYF. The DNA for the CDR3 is TGTGCCAGCAGCGCTTTCGATGGCGAGCAGTACTTC.

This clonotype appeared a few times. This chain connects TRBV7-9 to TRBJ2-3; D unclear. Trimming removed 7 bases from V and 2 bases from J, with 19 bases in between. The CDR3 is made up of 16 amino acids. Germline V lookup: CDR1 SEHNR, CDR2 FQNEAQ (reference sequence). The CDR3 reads CASKLWGIKPTDTQYF. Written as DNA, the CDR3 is TGTGCCAGCAAGCTGTGGGGTATCAAGCCCACAGATACGCAGTATTTT.

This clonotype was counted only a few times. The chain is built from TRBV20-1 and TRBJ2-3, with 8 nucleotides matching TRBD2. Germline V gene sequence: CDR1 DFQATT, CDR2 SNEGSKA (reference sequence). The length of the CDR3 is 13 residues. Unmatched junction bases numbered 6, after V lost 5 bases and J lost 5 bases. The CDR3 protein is CSARRGGIDTQYF. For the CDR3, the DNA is TGCAGTGCTCGACGGGGGGGGATAGATACGCAGTATTTT.

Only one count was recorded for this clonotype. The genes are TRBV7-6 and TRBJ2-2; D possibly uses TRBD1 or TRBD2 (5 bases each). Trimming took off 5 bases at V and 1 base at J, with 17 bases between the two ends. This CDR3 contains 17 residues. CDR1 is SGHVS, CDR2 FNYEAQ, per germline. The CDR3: CASSKSPGQGNTGELFF. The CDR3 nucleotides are TGTGCCAGCAGCAAATCTCCGGGGCAGGGGAACACCGGGGAGCTGTTTTTT.

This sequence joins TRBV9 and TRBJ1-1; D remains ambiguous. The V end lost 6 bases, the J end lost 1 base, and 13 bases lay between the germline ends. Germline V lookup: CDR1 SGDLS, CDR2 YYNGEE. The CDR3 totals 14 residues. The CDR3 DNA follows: TGTGCCAGCAAGGTTTCCGAGGCGAACACTGAAGCTTTCTTT. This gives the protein CASKVSEANTEAFF. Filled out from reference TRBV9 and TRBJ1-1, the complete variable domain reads DSGVTQTPKHLITATGQRVTLRCSPRSGDLSVYWYQQSLDQGLQFLIQYYNGEERAKGNILERFSAQQFPDLHSELNLSSLELGDSALYFCASKVSEANTEAFFGQGTRLTVV.

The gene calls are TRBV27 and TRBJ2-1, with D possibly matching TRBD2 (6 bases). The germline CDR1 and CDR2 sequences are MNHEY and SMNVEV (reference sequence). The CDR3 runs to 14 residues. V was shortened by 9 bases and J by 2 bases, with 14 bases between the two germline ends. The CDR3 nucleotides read TGTGCCAGGAAGGAACGGAGGGCCTACAATGAGCAGTTCTTC. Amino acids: CARKERRAYNEQFF.